This T cell receptor beta chain was documented in a study of blood T cell repertoires in COVID-19. In the study overall: Sites in the United States, Italy and Spain provided acute and convalescent COVID-19 samples.

Profiled with immunoSEQ multiplex PCR; TCRdb holds only in-frame clones, not every one. The repertoire includes over 100,000 clones, approximately 80% of them detected once, and roughly 0.83% sits in the top ten. J was trimmed by 5 bases and V by 5 bases; bases with no gene match: 9. This CDR3 region has 16 residues. From germline, CDR1 is MNHNY and CDR2 SVGAGI (reference sequence). The sample consisted of peripheral blood. V and J are TRBV6-6 and TRBJ2-1; the match to TRBD1 covers 10 bases. The clonotype comes from a woman aged 65 to 85 with acute or convalescent COVID-19. The CDR3 nucleotides are TGTGCCAGCAGTCCGAATATTGGACAGGGGGACAATGAGCAGTTCTTC. Protein product: CASSPNIGQGDNEQFF.